This TCR beta chain was profiled in a study of identical twins. Findings of the study overall: An excess of low generation probability was shown by twin-shared out-of-frame alpha sequences.

V was cut by 4 bases and J by 6 bases, with 11 bases left in between. CDR1 and CDR2 (germline): SGHRS, YFSETQ. The CDR3 totals 13 residues. Worth noting for this clonotype: The antigen is undetermined.

MiXCR, applied by TCRdb to the 5' RACE reads, yields one record per CDR3 protein. The sample carries 400,000 to 550,000 distinct CDR3 sequences, roughly an eighth recorded once. A further study also used this sample, focusing on yellow fever vaccine responses in identical twins.

The source is a woman under 30 in good health. The sequenced sample was CD4+ T cells sorted from blood. V and J are TRBV5-1 and TRBJ2-1; D gene unclear. The CDR3 sequence: CASSQPKFNEQFF. In nucleotides, the CDR3 is TGCGCCAGCAGCCAACCAAAATTCAATGAGCAGTTCTTC.